This T cell receptor (beta chain) was captured by sequencing in a study of T cells in Graves' hyperthyroidism and ophthalmopathy. CDR1 and CDR2 from the germline V gene are SGHVS and FQNEAQ. J gave up 12 bases and V 2 bases, and 12 bases lay outside the gene matches. The CDR3 is 15 residues long. Amplification of TCR beta CDR3 regions was performed using RNA transcripts as template. HTBI primers drove first-round RT-PCR of the TCR CDR3. TCRdb reprocessed the multiplex PCR reads with MiXCR, giving one entry per CDR3 protein. The table shows over 300,000 distinct CDR3 sequences, with around 13% occurring only once.

The receptor's source is a woman aged 60-75 years with Graves' hyperthyroidism. The specimen sequenced was blood. The chain combines TRBV7-8 with TRBJ2-5; 10 bases fit TRBD2. In DNA form, the CDR3 reads TGTGCCAGCAGCTTATTCTTTAGCGGGAGGCCATTAGAGTACTTC. Translating gives CASSLFFSGRPLEYF.